This T cell receptor beta chain appears in the sequencing data of a study of blood T cell repertoires in COVID-19. Study as a whole: Samples representing acute and convalescent COVID-19 were sourced from the United States, Italy and Spain. From T cells, B-cell-depleted T cells, or PBMCs came the material, which was cDNA or gDNA.

Germline V gene data show CDR1 as SNHLY and CDR2 as FYNNEI. The CDR3 contains 12 residues. V shed 3 bases, J shed 9 bases, and the junction held 4 bases outside the gene matches. Authors' processing steps: Amplification from reference gene primers served as the basis for estimated nucleated cell counts. Clones were read by immunoSEQ multiplex PCR, and TCRdb kept only the in-frame ones, dropping some. For V, J and clone size, that table is used; D and trimming come from the DNA. Of approximately 300,000 clones listed, 90% were seen once; the top ten hold around 0.98%. Seattle patient enrollment occurred during active infection, with longitudinal follow-up thereafter.

J is TRBJ2-7 and V is TRBV2; 8 bases fit TRBD2. This TCR was sampled from a middle-aged woman with COVID-19, enrolled during active disease. The sample was peripheral blood. This chain's CDR3 is CASSDRLARQYF. CDR3 DNA sequence: TGTGCCAGCAGTGACCGACTAGCGCGGCAGTACTTC.